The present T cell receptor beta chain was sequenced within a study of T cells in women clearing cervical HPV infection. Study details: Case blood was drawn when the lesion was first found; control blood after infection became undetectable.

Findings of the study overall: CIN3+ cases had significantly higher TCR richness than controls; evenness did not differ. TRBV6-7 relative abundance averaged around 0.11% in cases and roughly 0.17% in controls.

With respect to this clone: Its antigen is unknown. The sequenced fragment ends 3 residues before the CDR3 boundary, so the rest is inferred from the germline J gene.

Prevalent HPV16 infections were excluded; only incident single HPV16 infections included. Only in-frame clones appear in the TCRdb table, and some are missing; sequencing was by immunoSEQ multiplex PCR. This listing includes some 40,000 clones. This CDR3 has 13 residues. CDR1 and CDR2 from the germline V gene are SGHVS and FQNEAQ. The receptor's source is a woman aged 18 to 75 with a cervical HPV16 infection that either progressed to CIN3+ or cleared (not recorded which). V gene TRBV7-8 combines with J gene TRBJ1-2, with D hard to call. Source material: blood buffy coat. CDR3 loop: CASSLVGGRPYTF. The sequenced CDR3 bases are TGTGCCAGCAGCTTAGTGGGCGGGAGGCCC.